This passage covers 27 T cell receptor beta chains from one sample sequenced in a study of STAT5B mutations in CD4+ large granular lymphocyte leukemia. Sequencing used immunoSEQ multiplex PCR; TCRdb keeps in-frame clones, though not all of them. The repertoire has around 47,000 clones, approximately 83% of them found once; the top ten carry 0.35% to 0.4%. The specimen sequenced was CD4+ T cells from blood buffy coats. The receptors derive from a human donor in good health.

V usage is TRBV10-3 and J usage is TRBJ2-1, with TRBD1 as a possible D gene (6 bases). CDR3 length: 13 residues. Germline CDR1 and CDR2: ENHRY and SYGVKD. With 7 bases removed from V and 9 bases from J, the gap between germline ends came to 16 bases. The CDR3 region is CAITSGELGEQFF. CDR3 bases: TGTGCCATCACTTCAGGGGAGCTCGGTGAGCAGTTCTTC.

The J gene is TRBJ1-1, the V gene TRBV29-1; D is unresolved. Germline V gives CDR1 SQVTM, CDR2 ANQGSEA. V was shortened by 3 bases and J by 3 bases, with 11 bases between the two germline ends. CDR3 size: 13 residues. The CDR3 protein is CSVEVLSHTEAFF. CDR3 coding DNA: TGCAGCGTTGAGGTTCTCTCCCACACTGAAGCTTTCTTT.

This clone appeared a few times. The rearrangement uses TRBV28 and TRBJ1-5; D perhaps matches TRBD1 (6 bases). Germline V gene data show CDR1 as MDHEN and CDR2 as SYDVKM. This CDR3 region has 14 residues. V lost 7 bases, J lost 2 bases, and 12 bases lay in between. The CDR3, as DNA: TGTGCCAGCACCTCTGCAGGGGGCAATCAGCCCCAGCATTTT. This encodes CASTSAGGNQPQHF.

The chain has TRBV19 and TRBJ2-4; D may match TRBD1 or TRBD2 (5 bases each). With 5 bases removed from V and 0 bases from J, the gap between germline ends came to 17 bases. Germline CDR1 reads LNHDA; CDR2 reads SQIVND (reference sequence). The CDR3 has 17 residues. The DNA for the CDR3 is TGTGCCAGTAGTCGGGACGTCGTACTTCTAGCCAAAAACATTCAGTACTTC. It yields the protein CASSRDVVLLAKNIQYF. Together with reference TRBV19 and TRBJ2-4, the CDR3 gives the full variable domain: DGGITQSPKYLFRKEGQNVTLSCEQNLNHDAMYWYRQDPGQGLRLIYYSQIVNDFQKGDIAEGYSVSREKKESFPLTVTSAQKNPTAFYLCASSRDVVLLAKNIQYFGAGTRLSVL.

The CDR3 loop reads CASRPEGETQYF. Written as DNA, the CDR3 is TGCGCCAGCAGACCGGAAGGGGAGACCCAGTACTTC. This chain joins TRBV5-1 and TRBJ2-5; D not resolved. Per germline, CDR1 SGHRS and CDR2 YFSETQ. The length of the CDR3 is 12 residues. V dropped 5 bases and J dropped 5 bases, with 10 bases sitting between them.

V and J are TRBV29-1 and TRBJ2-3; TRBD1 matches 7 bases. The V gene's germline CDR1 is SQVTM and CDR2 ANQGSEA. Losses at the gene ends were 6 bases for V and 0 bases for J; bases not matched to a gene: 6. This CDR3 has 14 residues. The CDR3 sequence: CSVGTAYSTDTQYF. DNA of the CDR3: TGCAGCGTCGGGACAGCTTATAGCACAGATACGCAGTATTTT.

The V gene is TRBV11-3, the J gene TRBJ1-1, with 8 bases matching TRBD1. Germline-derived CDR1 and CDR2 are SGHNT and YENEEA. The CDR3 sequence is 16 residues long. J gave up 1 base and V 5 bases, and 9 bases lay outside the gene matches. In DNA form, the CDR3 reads TGTGCCAGCAGCACCCGACAGGGGAAGACGAACACTGAAGCTTTCTTT. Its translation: CASSTRQGKTNTEAFF.

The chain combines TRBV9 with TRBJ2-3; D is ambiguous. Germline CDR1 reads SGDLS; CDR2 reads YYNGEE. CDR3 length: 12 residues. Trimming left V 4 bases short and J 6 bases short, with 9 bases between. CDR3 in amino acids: CASSRVGDTQYF. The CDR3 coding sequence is TGTGCCAGCAGCCGCGTGGGGGATACGCAGTATTTT.

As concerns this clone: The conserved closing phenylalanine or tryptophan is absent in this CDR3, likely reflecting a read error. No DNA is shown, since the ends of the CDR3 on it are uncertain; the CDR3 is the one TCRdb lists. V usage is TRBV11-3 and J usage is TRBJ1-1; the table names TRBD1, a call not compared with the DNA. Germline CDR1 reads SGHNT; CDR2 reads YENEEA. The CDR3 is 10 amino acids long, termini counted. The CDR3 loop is CASSFSRDRV.

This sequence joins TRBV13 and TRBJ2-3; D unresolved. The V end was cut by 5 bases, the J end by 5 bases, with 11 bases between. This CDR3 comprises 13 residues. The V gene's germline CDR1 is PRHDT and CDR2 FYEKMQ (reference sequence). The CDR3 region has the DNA TGTGCCAGCAGCCGATATTCAAGAGATACGCAGTATTTT. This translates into CASSRYSRDTQYF.

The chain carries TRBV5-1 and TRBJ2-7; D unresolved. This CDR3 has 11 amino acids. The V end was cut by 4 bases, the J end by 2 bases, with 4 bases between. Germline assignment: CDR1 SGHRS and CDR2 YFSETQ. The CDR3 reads CASSATYEQYF. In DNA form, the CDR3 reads TGCGCCAGCAGCGCGACCTACGAGCAGTACTTC.

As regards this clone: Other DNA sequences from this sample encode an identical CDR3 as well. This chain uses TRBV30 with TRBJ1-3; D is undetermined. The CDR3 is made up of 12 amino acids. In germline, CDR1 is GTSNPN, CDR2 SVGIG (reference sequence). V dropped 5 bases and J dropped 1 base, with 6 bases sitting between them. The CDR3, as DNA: TGTGCCTGGGGCCAGTCTGGAAACACCATATATTTT. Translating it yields CAWGQSGNTIYF.

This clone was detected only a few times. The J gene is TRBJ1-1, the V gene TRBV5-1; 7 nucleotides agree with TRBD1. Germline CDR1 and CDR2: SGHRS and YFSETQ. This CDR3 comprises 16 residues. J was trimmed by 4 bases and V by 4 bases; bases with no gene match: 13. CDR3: CASSPHTDRRGTEAFF. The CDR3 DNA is TGCGCCAGCAGCCCACACACGGACAGGAGGGGCACTGAAGCTTTCTTT.

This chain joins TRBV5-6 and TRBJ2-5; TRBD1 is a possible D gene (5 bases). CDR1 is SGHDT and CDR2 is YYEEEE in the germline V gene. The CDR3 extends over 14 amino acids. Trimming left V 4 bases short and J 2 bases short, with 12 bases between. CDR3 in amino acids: CASSLGHDQETQYF. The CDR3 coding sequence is TGTGCCAGCAGCCTCGGACACGATCAAGAGACCCAGTACTTC.

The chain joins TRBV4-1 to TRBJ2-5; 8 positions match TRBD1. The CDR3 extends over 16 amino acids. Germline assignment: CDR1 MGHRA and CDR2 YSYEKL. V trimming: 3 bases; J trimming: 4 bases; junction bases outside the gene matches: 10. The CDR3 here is CASSHPRSGGIETQYF. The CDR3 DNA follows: TGCGCCAGCAGCCACCCCCGGTCAGGGGGCATAGAGACCCAGTACTTC.

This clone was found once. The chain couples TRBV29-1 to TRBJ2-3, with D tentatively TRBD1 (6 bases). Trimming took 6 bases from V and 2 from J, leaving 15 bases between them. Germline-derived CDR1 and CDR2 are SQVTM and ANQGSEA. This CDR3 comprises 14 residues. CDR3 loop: CSVAPGHVTDTQYF. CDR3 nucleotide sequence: TGCAGCGTCGCACCGGGACACGTCACAGATACGCAGTATTTT.

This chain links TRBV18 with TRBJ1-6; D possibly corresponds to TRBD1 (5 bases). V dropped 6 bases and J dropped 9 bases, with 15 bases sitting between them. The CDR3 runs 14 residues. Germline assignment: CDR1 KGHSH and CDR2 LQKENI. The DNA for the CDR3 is TGTGCCAGCTCGCGCGGGTCCGACAGTTCACCCCTCCACTTT. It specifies CASSRGSDSSPLHF.

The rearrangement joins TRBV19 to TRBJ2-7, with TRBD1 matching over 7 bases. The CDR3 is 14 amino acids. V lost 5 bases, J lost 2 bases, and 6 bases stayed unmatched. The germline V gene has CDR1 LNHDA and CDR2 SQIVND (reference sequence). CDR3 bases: TGTGCCAGTAGTTCCGCGACAGGGACCTACGAGCAGTACTTC. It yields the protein CASSSATGTYEQYF.

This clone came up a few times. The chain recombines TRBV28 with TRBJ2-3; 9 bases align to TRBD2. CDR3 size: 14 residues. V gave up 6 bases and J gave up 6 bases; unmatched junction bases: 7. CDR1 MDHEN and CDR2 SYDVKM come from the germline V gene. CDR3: CASSFSGGWDTQYF. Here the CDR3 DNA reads TGTGCCAGCAGCTTTAGCGGGGGATGGGATACGCAGTATTTT.

CDR3 nucleotides: TGTGCCAGCAGTGGAAGGGGATACGAGCAGTACTTC. Amino acid sequence: CASSGRGYEQYF. J is TRBJ2-7 and V is TRBV2, with D possibly being TRBD1 (5 bases). Germline V lookup: CDR1 SNHLY, CDR2 FYNNEI. Trimming shortened V by 4 bases and J by 4 bases, and 8 bases separated the two germline ends. The CDR3 runs 12 residues.

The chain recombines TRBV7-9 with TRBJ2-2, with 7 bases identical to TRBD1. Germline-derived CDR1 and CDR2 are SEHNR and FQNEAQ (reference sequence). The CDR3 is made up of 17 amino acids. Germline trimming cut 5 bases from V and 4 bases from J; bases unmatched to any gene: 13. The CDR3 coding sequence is TGTGCCAGCAGCCCAGAGCGAAGGGGGCGTAGCACCGGGGAGCTGTTTTTT. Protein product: CASSPERRGRSTGELFF.

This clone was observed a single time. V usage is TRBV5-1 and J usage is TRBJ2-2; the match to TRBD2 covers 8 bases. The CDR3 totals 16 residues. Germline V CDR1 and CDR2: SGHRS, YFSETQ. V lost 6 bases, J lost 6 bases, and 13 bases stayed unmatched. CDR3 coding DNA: TGCGCCAGCACCCTCCAGAGCGGGGGTAGTGCCGGGGAGCTGTTTTTT. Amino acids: CASTLQSGGSAGELFF.

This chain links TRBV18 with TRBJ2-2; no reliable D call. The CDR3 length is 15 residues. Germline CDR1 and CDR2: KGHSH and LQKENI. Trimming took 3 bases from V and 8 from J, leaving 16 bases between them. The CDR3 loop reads CASSPVTAVLGELFF. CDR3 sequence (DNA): TGTGCCAGCTCACCGGTGACGGCGGTATTGGGGGAGCTGTTTTTT.

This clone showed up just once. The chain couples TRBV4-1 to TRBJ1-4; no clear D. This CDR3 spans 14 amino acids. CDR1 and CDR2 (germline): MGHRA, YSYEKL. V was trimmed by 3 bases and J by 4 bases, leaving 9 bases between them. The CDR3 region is CASSQGRGNEKLFF. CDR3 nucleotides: TGCGCCAGCAGCCAGGGCAGAGGTAATGAAAAACTGTTTTTT.

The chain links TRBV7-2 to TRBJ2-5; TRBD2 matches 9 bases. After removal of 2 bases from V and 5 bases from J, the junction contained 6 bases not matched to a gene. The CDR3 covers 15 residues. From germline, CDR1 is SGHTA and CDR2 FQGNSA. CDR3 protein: CASSLRRGGRETQYF. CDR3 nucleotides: TGTGCCAGCAGCTTAAGGCGGGGGGGAAGGGAGACCCAGTACTTC.

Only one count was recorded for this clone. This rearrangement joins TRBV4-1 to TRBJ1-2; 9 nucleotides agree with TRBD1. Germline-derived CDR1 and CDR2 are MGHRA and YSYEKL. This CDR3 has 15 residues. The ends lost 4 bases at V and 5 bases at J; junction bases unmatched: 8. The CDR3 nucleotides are TGCGCCAGCAGCCCGGGACAGGGAATTACTTATGGCTACACCTTC. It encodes CASSPGQGITYGYTF.

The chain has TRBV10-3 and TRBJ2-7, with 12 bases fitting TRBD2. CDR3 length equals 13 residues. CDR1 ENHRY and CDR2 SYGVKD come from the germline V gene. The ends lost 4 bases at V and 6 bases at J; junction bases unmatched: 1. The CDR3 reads CAISGLAGAEQYF. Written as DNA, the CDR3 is TGTGCCATCAGTGGACTAGCGGGAGCCGAGCAGTACTTC.